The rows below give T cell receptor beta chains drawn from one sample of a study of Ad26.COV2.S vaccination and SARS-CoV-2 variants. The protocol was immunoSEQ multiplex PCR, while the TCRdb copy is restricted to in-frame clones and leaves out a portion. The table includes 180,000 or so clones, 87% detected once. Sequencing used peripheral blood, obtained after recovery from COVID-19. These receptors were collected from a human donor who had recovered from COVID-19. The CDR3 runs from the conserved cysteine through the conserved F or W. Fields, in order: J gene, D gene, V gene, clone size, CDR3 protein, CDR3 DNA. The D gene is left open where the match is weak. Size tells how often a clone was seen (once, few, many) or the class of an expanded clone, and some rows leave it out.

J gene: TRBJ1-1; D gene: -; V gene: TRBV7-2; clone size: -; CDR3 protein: CASSLEHRQTEAFF; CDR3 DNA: TGTGCCAGCAGCTTAGAGCACCGCCAGACTGAAGCTTTCTTT
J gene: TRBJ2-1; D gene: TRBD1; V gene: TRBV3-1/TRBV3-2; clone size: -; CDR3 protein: CASSQQGAYNEQFF; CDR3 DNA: TGTGCCAGCAGCCAACAGGGGGCGTACAATGAGCAGTTCTTC
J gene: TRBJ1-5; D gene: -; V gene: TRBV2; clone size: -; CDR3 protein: CASSGQNSNQPQHF; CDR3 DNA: TGTGCCAGCAGTGGGCAGAATAGCAATCAGCCCCAGCATTTT
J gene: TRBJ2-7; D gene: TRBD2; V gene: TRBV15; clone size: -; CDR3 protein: CATSSQTSGRNEQYF; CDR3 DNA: TGTGCCACCAGCAGTCAGACTAGCGGGAGGAACGAGCAGTACTTC
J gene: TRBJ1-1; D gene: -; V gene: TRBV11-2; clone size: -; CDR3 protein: CASSLADMNTEAFF; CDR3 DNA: TGTGCCAGCAGCTTAGCGGATATGAACACTGAAGCTTTCTTT
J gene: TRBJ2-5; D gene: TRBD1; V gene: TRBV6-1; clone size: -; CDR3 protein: CASSEVTGGVRETQYF; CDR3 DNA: TGTGCCAGCAGTGAGGTAACAGGGGGCGTACGGGAGACCCAGTACTTC
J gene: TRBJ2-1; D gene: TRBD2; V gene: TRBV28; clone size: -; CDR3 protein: CASAILAGGKNEQFF; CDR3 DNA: TGTGCCAGCGCCATTTTAGCGGGGGGAAAGAATGAGCAGTTCTTC
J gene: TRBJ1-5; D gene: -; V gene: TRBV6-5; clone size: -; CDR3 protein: CASSPRPPQPQHF; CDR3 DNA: TGTGCCAGCAGTCCCAGACCCCCTCAGCCCCAGCATTTT
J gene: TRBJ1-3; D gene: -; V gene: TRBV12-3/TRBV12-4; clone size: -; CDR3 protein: CASSLETGNTIYF; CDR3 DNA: TGTGCCAGCAGTTTAGAGACCGGAAACACCATATATTTT
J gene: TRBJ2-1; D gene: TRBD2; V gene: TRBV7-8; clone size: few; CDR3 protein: CASSIGLAGARSYNEQFF; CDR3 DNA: TGTGCCAGCAGTATAGGACTAGCGGGAGCTCGCAGCTACAATGAGCAGTTCTTC
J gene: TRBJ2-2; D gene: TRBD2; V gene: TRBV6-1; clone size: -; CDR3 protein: CASRVGLAATGELFF; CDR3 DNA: TGTGCCAGCAGGGTCGGACTAGCGGCCACCGGGGAGCTGTTTTTT
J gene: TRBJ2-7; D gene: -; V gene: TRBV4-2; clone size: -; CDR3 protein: CASSQALSGVEQYF; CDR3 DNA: TGTGCCAGCAGCCAAGCCCTTTCAGGGGTCGAGCAGTACTTC
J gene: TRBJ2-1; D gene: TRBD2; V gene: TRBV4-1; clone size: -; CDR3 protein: CASSQDGWGGVYNEQFF; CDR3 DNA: TGCGCCAGCAGCCAAGATGGTTGGGGGGGTGTCTACAATGAGCAGTTCTTC
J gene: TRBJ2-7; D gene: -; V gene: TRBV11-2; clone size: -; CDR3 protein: CASSLAPRGRLMDYEQYF; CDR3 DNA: TGTGCCAGCAGCTTGGCCCCCCGGGGGCGGCTAATGGACTACGAGCAGTACTTC